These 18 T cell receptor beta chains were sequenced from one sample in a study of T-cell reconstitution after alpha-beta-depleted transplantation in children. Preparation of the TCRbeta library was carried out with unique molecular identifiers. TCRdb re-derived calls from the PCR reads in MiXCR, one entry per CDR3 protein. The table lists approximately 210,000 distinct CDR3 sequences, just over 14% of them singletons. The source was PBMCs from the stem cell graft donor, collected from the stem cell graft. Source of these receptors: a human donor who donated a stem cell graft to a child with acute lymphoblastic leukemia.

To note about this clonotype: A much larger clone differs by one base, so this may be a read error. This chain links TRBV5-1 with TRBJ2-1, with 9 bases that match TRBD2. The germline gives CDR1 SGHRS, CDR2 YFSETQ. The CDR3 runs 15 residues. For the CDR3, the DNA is TGCGCCGGCAGCTTGAGACTAGCGGCCGACAATGAGCAGTTCTTC. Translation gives CAGSLRLAADNEQFF.

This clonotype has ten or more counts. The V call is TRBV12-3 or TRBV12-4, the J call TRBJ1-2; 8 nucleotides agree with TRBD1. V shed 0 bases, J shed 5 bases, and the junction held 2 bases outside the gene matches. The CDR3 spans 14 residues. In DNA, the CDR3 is TGTGCCAGCAGTTTAGCGGACAGGGCGTATGGCTACACCTTC. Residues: CASSLADRAYGYTF.

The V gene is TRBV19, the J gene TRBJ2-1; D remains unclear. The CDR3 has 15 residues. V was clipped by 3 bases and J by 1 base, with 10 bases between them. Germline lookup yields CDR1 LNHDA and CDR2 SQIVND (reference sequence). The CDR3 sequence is CASSIVPRSYNEQFF. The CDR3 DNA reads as TGTGCCAGTAGTATCGTACCCAGATCCTACAATGAGCAGTTCTTC.

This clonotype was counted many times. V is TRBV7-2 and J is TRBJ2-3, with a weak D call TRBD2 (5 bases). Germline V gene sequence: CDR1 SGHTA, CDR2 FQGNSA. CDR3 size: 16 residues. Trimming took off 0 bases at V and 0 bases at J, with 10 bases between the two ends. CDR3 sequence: CASSLASGTSTDTQYF. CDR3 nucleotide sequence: TGTGCCAGCAGCTTAGCCTCGGGAACCAGCACAGATACGCAGTATTTT.

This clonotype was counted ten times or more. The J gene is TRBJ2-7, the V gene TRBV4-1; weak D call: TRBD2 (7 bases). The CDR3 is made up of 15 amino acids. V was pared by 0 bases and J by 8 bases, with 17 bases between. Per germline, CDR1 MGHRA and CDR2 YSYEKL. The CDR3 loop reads CASSQERLGGEQQYF. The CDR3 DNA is TGCGCCAGCAGCCAAGAGAGATTAGGGGGGGAACAGCAGTACTTC.

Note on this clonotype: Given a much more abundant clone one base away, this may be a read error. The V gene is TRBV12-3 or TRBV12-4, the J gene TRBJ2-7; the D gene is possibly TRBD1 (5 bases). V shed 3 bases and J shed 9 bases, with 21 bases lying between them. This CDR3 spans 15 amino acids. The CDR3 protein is CASSLDMAVFLTQYF. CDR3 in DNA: TGTGCCAGCAGTTTGGACATGGCAGTTTTTTTAACGCAGTACTTC.

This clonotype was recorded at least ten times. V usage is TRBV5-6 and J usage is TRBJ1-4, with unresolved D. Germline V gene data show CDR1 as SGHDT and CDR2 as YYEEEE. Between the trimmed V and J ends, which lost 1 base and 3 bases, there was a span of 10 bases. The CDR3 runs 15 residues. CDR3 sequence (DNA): TGTGCCAGCAGCTTGAATGGCGGTCCTAATGAAAAACTGTTTTTT. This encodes CASSLNGGPNEKLFF.

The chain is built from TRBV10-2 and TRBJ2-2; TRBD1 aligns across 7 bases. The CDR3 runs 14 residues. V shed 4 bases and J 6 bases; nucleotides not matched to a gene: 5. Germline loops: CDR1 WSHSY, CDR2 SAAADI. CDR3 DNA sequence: TGCGCCAGCAGTGTCGGACAGGCGGCCGGGGAGCTGTTTTTT. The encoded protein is CASSVGQAAGELFF.

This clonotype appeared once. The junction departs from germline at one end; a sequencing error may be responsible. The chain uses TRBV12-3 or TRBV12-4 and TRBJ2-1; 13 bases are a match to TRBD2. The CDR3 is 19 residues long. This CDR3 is CAISLVGRTSGSRYNEQFF. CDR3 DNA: TGTGCCATCAGTTTAGTTGGGCGGACTAGCGGGAGTAGGTACAATGAGCAGTTCTTC.

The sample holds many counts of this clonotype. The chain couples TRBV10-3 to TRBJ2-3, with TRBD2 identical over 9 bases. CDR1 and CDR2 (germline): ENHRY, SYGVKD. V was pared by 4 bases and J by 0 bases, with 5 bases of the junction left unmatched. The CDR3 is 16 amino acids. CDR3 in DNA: TGTGCCATCAGTGGATTCACTAGCGGGAGCACAGATACGCAGTATTTT. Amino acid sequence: CAISGFTSGSTDTQYF.

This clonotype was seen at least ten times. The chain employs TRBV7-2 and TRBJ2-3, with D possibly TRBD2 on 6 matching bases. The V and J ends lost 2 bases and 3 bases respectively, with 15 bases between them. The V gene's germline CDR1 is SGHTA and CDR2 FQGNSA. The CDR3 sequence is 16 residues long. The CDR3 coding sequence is TGTGCCAGCAGCTTACTTTCGGGACTTGAAACAGATACGCAGTATTTT. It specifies CASSLLSGLETDTQYF.

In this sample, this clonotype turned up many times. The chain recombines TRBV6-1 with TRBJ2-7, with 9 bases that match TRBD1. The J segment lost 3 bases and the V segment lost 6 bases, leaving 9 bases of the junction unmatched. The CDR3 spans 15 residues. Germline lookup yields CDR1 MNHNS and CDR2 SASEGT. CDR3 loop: CASSRGMGQGYEQYF. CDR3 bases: TGTGCCAGCAGCCGAGGTATGGGACAGGGCTACGAGCAGTACTTC.

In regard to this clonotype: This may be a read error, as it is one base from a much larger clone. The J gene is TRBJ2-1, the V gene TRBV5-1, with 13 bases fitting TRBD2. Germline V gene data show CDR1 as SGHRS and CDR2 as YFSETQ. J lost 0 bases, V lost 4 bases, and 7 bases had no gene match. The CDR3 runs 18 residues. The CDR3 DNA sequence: TGCGCCAGCAGCCACGGACTAGCGGGAGCGCGCTCCTACAATGAGCAGTTCTTC. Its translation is CASSHGLAGARSYNEQFF.

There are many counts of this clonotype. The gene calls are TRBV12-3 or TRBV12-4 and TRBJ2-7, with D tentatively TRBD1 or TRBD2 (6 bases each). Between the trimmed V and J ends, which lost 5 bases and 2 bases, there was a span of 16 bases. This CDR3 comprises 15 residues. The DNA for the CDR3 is TGTGCCAGCAGTCCCCCTGTGGGGGGCCCCTACGAGCAGTACTTC. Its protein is CASSPPVGGPYEQYF.

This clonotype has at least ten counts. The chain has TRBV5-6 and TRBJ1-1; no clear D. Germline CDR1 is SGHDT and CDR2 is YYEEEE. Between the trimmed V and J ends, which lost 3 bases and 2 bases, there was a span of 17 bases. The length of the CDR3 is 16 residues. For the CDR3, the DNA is TGTGCCAGCAGCTCCCTTTCTCGGCAGGCTAACACTGAAGCTTTCTTT. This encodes CASSSLSRQANTEAFF.

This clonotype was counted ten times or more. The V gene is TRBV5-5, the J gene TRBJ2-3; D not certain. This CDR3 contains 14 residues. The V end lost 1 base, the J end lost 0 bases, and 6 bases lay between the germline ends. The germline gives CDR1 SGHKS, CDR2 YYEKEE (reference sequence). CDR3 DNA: TGTGCCAGCAGCTTGATCTCTAGCACAGATACGCAGTATTTT. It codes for CASSLISSTDTQYF.

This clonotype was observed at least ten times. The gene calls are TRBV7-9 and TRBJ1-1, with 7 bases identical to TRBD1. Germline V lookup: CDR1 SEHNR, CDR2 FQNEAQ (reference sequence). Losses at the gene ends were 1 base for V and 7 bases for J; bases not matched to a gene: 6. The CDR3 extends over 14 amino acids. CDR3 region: CASSLGGGGDEAFF. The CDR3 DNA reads TGTGCCAGCAGCTTAGGAGGGGGCGGAGATGAAGCTTTCTTT.

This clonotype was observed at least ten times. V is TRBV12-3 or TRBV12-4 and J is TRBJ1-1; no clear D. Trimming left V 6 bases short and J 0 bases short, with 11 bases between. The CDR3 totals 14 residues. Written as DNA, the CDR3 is TGTGCCAGCAGCCAAGGGCTCATGAACACTGAAGCTTTCTTT. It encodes CASSQGLMNTEAFF.